This TCR beta chain is from a study of cytomegalovirus exposure and HLA in healthy donors. Points from the study as a whole: A further, later analysis showed that HLA-associated TCR beta chains (compared with equally common others) were more clonally expanded. For presence/absence analyses, sequencing depth was assumed to be roughly uniform across donors. Prediction of most subjects' HLA-A and HLA-B alleles by TCR beta sequences was reportedly accurate.

A note on this clone: Its antigen remains unidentified.

This CDR3 has 13 residues. CDR1 and CDR2 (germline): GTSNPN, SVGIG (reference sequence). V trimming: 5 bases; J trimming: 2 bases; junction bases outside the gene matches: 2. Primers included in the PCR were 60 Vbeta and 13 Jbeta primers. Authors' data handling: In a later analysis, around 11 million of approximately 81 million unique beta chains occurred in at least two donors. TCRdb's table, derived via immunoSEQ multiplex PCR, lists solely in-frame clones and lacks some. Clone size and the V and J calls come from that table; the DNA yielded D and trimming. The sample consists of about 150,000 clones, 82% of them appearing once.

This TCR was recovered from a woman aged 45-65 years in good health and CMV-seropositive. The chain carries TRBV30 and TRBJ2-3; TRBD2 aligns across 9 bases. The source material was PBMCs. The CDR3: CAWSSGVTDTQYF. Here the CDR3 DNA reads TGTGCCTGGTCTAGCGGGGTCACAGATACGCAGTATTTT.